Here is one TCR beta chain with its context. This sample stems from a study of blood T cell repertoires in COVID-19. About the research overall: There were acute and convalescent COVID-19 samples, and they came from the United States, Italy and Spain. PBMCs, B-cell-depleted T cells, or T cells provided the cDNA or gDNA that made up the material.

Per the original methods: Reference gene primer amplification yielded estimated nucleated cell counts. TCRdb keeps only in-frame clones here, not all; method: immunoSEQ multiplex PCR. For V, J and clone size, that table is used; D and trimming come from the DNA. The sample holds some 250,000 clones, about 84% seen once. Germline loops: CDR1 KGHSH, CDR2 LQKENI. The CDR3 runs 15 residues. With 4 bases clipped from V and 5 bases from J, the junction kept 7 bases outside the gene matches. Sequencing used peripheral blood. The receptor was derived from a man at least 80 years old with acute or convalescent COVID-19. The chain couples TRBV18 to TRBJ1-1; 10 nucleotides line up with TRBD1. The CDR3 nucleotides read TGTGCCAGCTCACAACGACAGGGGGCGGGAACTGAAGCTTTCTTT. Residues: CASSQRQGAGTEAFF.